This T cell receptor (beta chain) was identified in a study of blood T cell repertoires in COVID-19. Study information: Material from acute and convalescent COVID-19 was sourced from the United States, Italy and Spain. In each case, the material was cDNA or gDNA derived from T cells, B-cell-depleted T cells, or PBMCs.

In the authors' methods: Estimation of nucleated cell counts was performed using reference gene primer amplification. The repertoire was sequenced with immunoSEQ multiplex PCR; TCRdb's copy has only in-frame clones and lacks some. The DNA gave D and trimming, while V, J and clone size come from that table. The sample yields under 95,000 clones, around 79% seen once. V was shortened by 4 bases and J by 0 bases, with 8 bases between the two germline ends. Germline lookup yields CDR1 GTSNPN and CDR2 SVGIG (reference sequence). The length of the CDR3 is 13 residues. Sequenced sample: peripheral blood. The origin of this receptor is a man in his forties or fifties with active or convalescent COVID-19. The V and J genes are TRBV30 and TRBJ2-3, with D maybe TRBD1 (6 bases). CDR3 region: CAWTGTSTDTQYF. The CDR3 DNA reads as TGTGCCTGGACAGGGACAAGCACAGATACGCAGTATTTT.